What follows describes a single TCR beta chain. Here immunoSEQ multiplex PCR was the method, and the copy in TCRdb shows in-frame clones only, minus some. The sample lists 97,000 or so clones, 80% to 95% occurring once. This specimen comes from a study of siplizumab effects on memory and regulatory T cells. The germline V gene encodes CDR1 SGHVS and CDR2 FQNEAQ. The CDR3 totals 18 residues. V was trimmed by 3 bases and J by 2 bases, leaving 20 bases between them. The clonotype originates from a human donor in good health. V and J are TRBV7-8 and TRBJ1-5; D is ambiguous. The sequencing input was CD4+ T cells sorted from blood. The CDR3, as DNA: TGTGCCAGCAGCTTGGGGATGATCGGGGTTAGGGGCAATCAGCCCCAGCATTTT. The encoded protein is CASSLGMIGVRGNQPQHF.